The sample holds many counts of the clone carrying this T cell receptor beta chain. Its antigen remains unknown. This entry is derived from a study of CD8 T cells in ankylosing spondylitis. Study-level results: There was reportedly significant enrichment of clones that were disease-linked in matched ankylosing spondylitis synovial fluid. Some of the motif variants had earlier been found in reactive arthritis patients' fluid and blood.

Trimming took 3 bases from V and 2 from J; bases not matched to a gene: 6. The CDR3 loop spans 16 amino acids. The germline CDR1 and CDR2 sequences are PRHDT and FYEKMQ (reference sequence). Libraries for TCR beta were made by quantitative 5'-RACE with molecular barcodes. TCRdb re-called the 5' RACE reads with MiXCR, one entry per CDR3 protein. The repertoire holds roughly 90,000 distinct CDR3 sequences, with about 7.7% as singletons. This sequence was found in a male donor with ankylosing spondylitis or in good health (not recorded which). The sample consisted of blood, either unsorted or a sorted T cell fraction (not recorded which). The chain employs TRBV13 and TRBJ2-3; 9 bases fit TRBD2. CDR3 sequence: CASSLPASGDTDTQYF. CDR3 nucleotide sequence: TGTGCCAGCAGCTTGCCAGCTAGCGGGGACACAGATACGCAGTATTTT.